A selection of T cell receptor beta chains follows, all from one sample in a study of CXCR3-negative and CXCR3-positive naive CD8 T cells. After re-calling the 5' RACE reads, TCRdb lists one entry per CDR3 protein, DNA absent. The specimen's table records about 9,600 distinct CDR3 sequences. The sequenced sample consisted of naive CXCR3- CD8+ T cells from blood. Every receptor here comes from a human donor in good health. Some clones in this sample may be carry-over from other donors' samples. The CDR3 runs from the conserved cysteine through the conserved F or W. Clone size is stated in some rows and not others, as once, few, many or a class when expanded.

clone size	V gene	J gene	CDR3 protein
NA	TRBV9	TRBJ1-2	CASSPPTGGYYGYTF
NA	TRBV29-1	TRBJ2-1	CSVHRGQENEQFF
medium-sized	TRBV28	TRBJ1-1	CASSLLADPEQNTEAFF
NA	TRBV14	TRBJ2-1	CASSHSEHLYNEQFF
NA	TRBV6-1	TRBJ2-2	CASVPLPGSQITGELFF
NA	TRBV7-9	TRBJ1-1	CASSLSATLNTEAFF
NA	TRBV3-1	TRBJ1-5	CASSSAQGDQPQHF
NA	TRBV7-6	TRBJ2-3	CASSLGGSPTDTQYF
NA	TRBV9	TRBJ2-1	CASSVGSRDYRNEQFF
NA	TRBV29-1	TRBJ2-5	CSVVGHNQETQYF
medium-sized	TRBV6-5	TRBJ1-6	CASTQTESSYNSPLHF